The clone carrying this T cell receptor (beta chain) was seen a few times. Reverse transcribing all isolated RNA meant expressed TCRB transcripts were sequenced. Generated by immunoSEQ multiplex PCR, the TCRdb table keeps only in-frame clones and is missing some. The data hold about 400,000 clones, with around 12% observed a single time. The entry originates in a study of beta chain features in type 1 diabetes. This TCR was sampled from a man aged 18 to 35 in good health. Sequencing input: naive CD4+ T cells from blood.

Written as DNA, the CDR3 is TGTGCGAGTCACAGGGATCGAGAGACCCAGTACTTC. This translates into CASHRDRETQYF. This chain connects TRBV2 to TRBJ2-5, with D maybe TRBD1 (6 bases). Germline V gives CDR1 SNHLY, CDR2 FYNNEI. This CDR3 contains 12 residues.